The rows below give T cell receptor beta chains drawn from one sample of a study of CD8+ T cells in alopecia areata. The repertoire was sequenced with immunoSEQ multiplex PCR; TCRdb's copy has only in-frame clones and lacks some. The sample shows 110,000 to 150,000 clones, roughly 53% of them seen only once. The material sequenced was CD4+ T cells sorted from blood, taken at week 0. These receptors were obtained from a human donor with alopecia areata. Each CDR3 is given with its conserved first and last residue. D genes are given only for firm matches. Part of the rows lack a size; the others show once, few, many or a class for expanded clones.

J: TRBJ2-3; size: .; V: TRBV29-1; D: TRBD1; DNA: TGCAGCCCGAGGGACAGAGGAGATACGCAGTATTTT; CDR3: CSPRDRGDTQYF
J: TRBJ2-1; size: few; V: TRBV7-8; D: .; DNA: TGTGCCAGCAGCTTAAGGGTAGGGGGTGGCTACAATGAGCAGTTCTTC; CDR3: CASSLRVGGGYNEQFF
J: TRBJ2-1; size: few; V: TRBV5-1; D: TRBD1; DNA: TGCGCCAGCAGCCGACAGGGGGCAAAGGGTCGCCACAATGAGCAGTTCTTC; CDR3: CASSRQGAKGRHNEQFF
J: TRBJ1-1; size: few; V: TRBV30; D: .; DNA: TGTGCCTGGACCCAGGGCTCCCAAGCTTTCTTT; CDR3: CAWTQGSQAFF
J: TRBJ2-7; size: .; V: TRBV7-9; D: .; DNA: TGTGCCAGCAGCAATCTGCCGAGTTCCTACGAGCAGTACTTC; CDR3: CASSNLPSSYEQYF
J: TRBJ2-3; size: few; V: TRBV5-4; D: .; DNA: TGTGCCAGCAGCTTGAGGGCGGGGCCCACAGATACGCAGTATTTT; CDR3: CASSLRAGPTDTQYF
J: TRBJ2-3; size: .; V: TRBV29-1; D: TRBD2; DNA: TGCAGCGCAGGGACTAGCGGACTCACAGATACGCAGTATTTT; CDR3: CSAGTSGLTDTQYF
J: TRBJ1-1; size: .; V: TRBV5-1; D: .; DNA: TGCGCCAGCAGCTCAGACAGCATGAACACTGAAGCTTTCTTT; CDR3: CASSSDSMNTEAFF
J: TRBJ2-6; size: few; V: TRBV2; D: .; DNA: TGTGCCAGCTCTTCAGTGGGTTCCCTGACTTTC; CDR3: CASSSVGSLTF
J: TRBJ2-7; size: .; V: TRBV29-1; D: TRBD1; DNA: TGCAGCGTTTTTATTCGGGACAGCTACGAGCAGTACTTC; CDR3: CSVFIRDSYEQYF
J: TRBJ1-1; size: once; V: TRBV19; D: TRBD1; DNA: TGTGCCAGTAGTATACAGGGGGTCTCTGGAGCTTTCTTT; CDR3: CASSIQGVSGAFF
J: TRBJ2-7; size: .; V: TRBV27; D: .; DNA: TGTGCCAGCAGTCTACCCGGGCAGGGGACGTACGAGCAGTACTTC; CDR3: CASSLPGQGTYEQYF
J: TRBJ1-2; size: .; V: TRBV21-1; D: .; DNA: TGTGCCAGCAGCCCAGTCGGGACAGGGGATCGGGAGTACTATGGCTACACCTTC; CDR3: CASSPVGTGDREYYGYTF
J: TRBJ2-5; size: .; V: TRBV2; D: .; DNA: TGTGCCAGCAACTTGGTCCCGACGGGAGAGACCCAGTACTTC; CDR3: CASNLVPTGETQYF
J: TRBJ2-6; size: few; V: TRBV11-2; D: .; DNA: TGTGCCAGCAGCTTAGGTTTAGGATCGATGGGGACTGGGGCCAACGTCCTGACTTTC; CDR3: CASSLGLGSMGTGANVLTF
J: TRBJ2-1; size: .; V: TRBV12-5; D: .; DNA: TGTGCTAGTGCCCTGGGGTCTGGGGGCGTTGATGAGCAGTTCTTC; CDR3: CASALGSGGVDEQFF
J: TRBJ2-4; size: .; V: TRBV6-6; D: .; DNA: TGTGCCAGCAGGCCTGATGCGAGGGGGGCCCGAAACATTCAGTACTTC; CDR3: CASRPDARGARNIQYF
J: TRBJ2-1; size: .; V: TRBV6-5; D: TRBD2; DNA: TGTGCCAGCAGTCCAACCGGGACTAGCTCCGGTAGGATCTTC; CDR3: CASSPTGTSSGRIF
J: TRBJ1-2; size: .; V: TRBV13; D: .; DNA: TGTGCCAGCAGCTTAAACAGTGGCTATGGCTACACCTTC; CDR3: CASSLNSGYGYTF
J: TRBJ2-2; size: .; V: TRBV5-4; D: TRBD1; DNA: TGTGCCAGCAGCCCAGGGACAGGGGGCACGGCCGGGGAGCTGTTTTTT; CDR3: CASSPGTGGTAGELFF
J: TRBJ2-3; size: .; V: TRBV4-2; D: TRBD1; DNA: TGTGCCAGCAGCCACGACGCTAAAAAGGACAGGGGGTTCCTAATCACAGATACGCAGTATTTT; CDR3: CASSHDAKKDRGFLITDTQYF
J: TRBJ2-1; size: .; V: TRBV29-1; D: .; DNA: TGCAGCGTTCGAGGCAGGGGCTCCTACAATGAGCAGTTCTTC; CDR3: CSVRGRGSYNEQFF
J: TRBJ2-5; size: .; V: TRBV15; D: .; DNA: TGTGCCACCAGCAGAGGAGGCCTCGATGGTGAGACCCAGTACTTC; CDR3: CATSRGGLDGETQYF
J: TRBJ1-5; size: .; V: TRBV6-6; D: .; DNA: TGTGCCAGCAGTTCGGGACAGCCCCAGCATTTT; CDR3: CASSSGQPQHF
J: TRBJ1-5; size: .; V: TRBV7-9; D: .; DNA: TGTGCCAGCAGCTGGTCAGGGGTTCAGCCCCAGCATTTT; CDR3: CASSWSGVQPQHF
J: TRBJ2-2; size: .; V: TRBV5-1; D: .; DNA: TGTGCCAGCAGCTTGGGCCCGTCGGGCACCGGGGAGCTGTTTTTT; CDR3: CASSLGPSGTGELFF
J: TRBJ1-2; size: .; V: TRBV7-9; D: .; DNA: TGTGCCAGCAGCCCAAGCCACGGGGAAGGCGGCTACACCTTC; CDR3: CASSPSHGEGGYTF
J: TRBJ1-1; size: .; V: TRBV29-1; D: TRBD1; DNA: TGCAGCGTTATCCGGGACAGGGTATGGAACACTGAAGCTTTCTTT; CDR3: CSVIRDRVWNTEAFF
J: TRBJ2-3; size: .; V: TRBV29-1; D: .; DNA: TGCAGCGTTGATCTATTGGAGGATACGCAGTATTTT; CDR3: CSVDLLEDTQYF
J: TRBJ1-6; size: .; V: TRBV7-2; D: .; DNA: TGTGCCAGCAGCTTGACAGCGGCGCAGAATTCACCCCTCCACTTT; CDR3: CASSLTAAQNSPLHF
J: TRBJ2-7; size: once; V: TRBV7-9; D: TRBD1; DNA: TGTGCCAGCAGCTTGGGGGGGACAGGGTCCTACGAGCAGTACTTC; CDR3: CASSLGGTGSYEQYF
J: TRBJ1-6; size: few; V: TRBV30; D: .; DNA: TGTGCCTGGAGTGTAGGCCACAGGGCGAATTCACCCCTCCACTTT; CDR3: CAWSVGHRANSPLHF
J: TRBJ1-2; size: few; V: TRBV29-1; D: .; DNA: TGCAGCGCCTCGGGGCAAGCTGGCTACACCTTC; CDR3: CSASGQAGYTF
J: TRBJ2-3; size: few; V: TRBV6-6; D: .; DNA: TGTGCCAGCAGCCTAGCGCAGGGTGGCACAGATACGCAGTATTTT; CDR3: CASSLAQGGTDTQYF
J: TRBJ2-7; size: .; V: TRBV5-6; D: .; DNA: TGTGCCACCAAACCAGCTGGGGGTATCGAGCAGTACTTC; CDR3: CATKPAGGIEQYF
J: TRBJ2-1; size: .; V: TRBV30; D: .; DNA: TGTGCCTGGAGTGTAGGGAAGGGTGTTGATGAGCAGTTCTTC; CDR3: CAWSVGKGVDEQFF
J: TRBJ2-3; size: once; V: TRBV4-1; D: TRBD2; DNA: TGCGCCAGCAGCCGAGGAGCGCGGGGGGGGCGCACAGATACGCAGTATTTT; CDR3: CASSRGARGGRTDTQYF
J: TRBJ1-1; size: .; V: TRBV18; D: .; DNA: TGTGCCAGCTCACCAATGGAGGGTCCCCTGAACACTGAAGCTTTCTTT; CDR3: CASSPMEGPLNTEAFF
J: TRBJ2-7; size: .; V: TRBV30; D: TRBD2; DNA: TGTGCCTGTGCGGGGGGGCAGTACGAGCAGTACTTC; CDR3: CACAGGQYEQYF
J: TRBJ1-4; size: .; V: TRBV29-1; D: TRBD1; DNA: TGCAGCGTTCGGAGAACAGGGGCCTTGGATGAAAAACTGTTTTTT; CDR3: CSVRRTGALDEKLFF
J: TRBJ1-6; size: few; V: TRBV5-1; D: .; DNA: TGCGCCAGCAGCTTGGGGACCGCTGGTTCACCCCTCCACTTT; CDR3: CASSLGTAGSPLHF
J: TRBJ2-7; size: .; V: TRBV9; D: .; DNA: TGTGCCAGCAGCGCCGCCGGGCTTCACCCCTACGAGCAGTACTTC; CDR3: CASSAAGLHPYEQYF
J: TRBJ2-5; size: few; V: TRBV7-2; D: TRBD2; DNA: TGTGCCAGCAGCTCCCTAGGGCTAGCGGGGATCGGCGAGACCCAGTACTTC; CDR3: CASSSLGLAGIGETQYF
J: TRBJ1-1; size: .; V: TRBV10-2; D: .; DNA: TGCGCCAGCAGTGATGGTCTGGACCGAAACACTGAAGCTTTCTTT; CDR3: CASSDGLDRNTEAFF
J: TRBJ2-1; size: once; V: TRBV5-8; D: .; DNA: TGTGCCAGCAGCTTGGGCTGGGATGAGCAGTTCTTC; CDR3: CASSLGWDEQFF
J: TRBJ2-4; size: .; V: TRBV2; D: .; DNA: TGTGCCAGCAGCGCCTGGACACCGCCTCAGGGAAACATTCAGTACTTC; CDR3: CASSAWTPPQGNIQYF
J: TRBJ2-1; size: .; V: TRBV7-9; D: TRBD2; DNA: TGTGCCAGCAGCTCCCGGCGGGGGGCAATTTCCTACAATGAGCAGTTCTTC; CDR3: CASSSRRGAISYNEQFF
J: TRBJ2-4; size: .; V: TRBV11-2; D: .; DNA: TGTGCCAGCAGCCCCAGGGGGGGCAGGGGGCGAAACATTCAGTACTTC; CDR3: CASSPRGGRGRNIQYF
J: TRBJ1-1; size: few; V: TRBV29-1; D: TRBD1; DNA: TGCAGCACCCGACAGGGTTCCTACACTGAAGCTTTCTTT; CDR3: CSTRQGSYTEAFF
J: TRBJ1-2; size: few; V: TRBV5-1; D: .; DNA: TGCGCCAGCAGCTTGGCTCCTAACTATGGCTACACCTTC; CDR3: CASSLAPNYGYTF
J: TRBJ2-3; size: few; V: TRBV5-1; D: TRBD1; DNA: TGCGCCAGCAGCTTGGCGGGGACAGGGGGCACAGATACGCAGTATTTT; CDR3: CASSLAGTGGTDTQYF
J: TRBJ1-2; size: .; V: TRBV29-1; D: .; DNA: TGCAGCGTTGCAGATAACTATGGCTACACCTTC; CDR3: CSVADNYGYTF